The present T cell receptor beta chain was sequenced within a study of STAT5B mutations in CD4+ large granular lymphocyte leukemia. Regarding the study as a whole: Main leukemic clonotypes were patient-specific, but 20% to 25% appeared at low frequency elsewhere. Compared with healthy controls (2/35), patient top clones favored TRBV06 (8/27).

Method: immunoSEQ multiplex PCR; TCRdb's copy keeps in-frame clones and lacks some. The sample lists about 23,000 clones; about 80% were seen once. This clone appeared a few times. Its cognate antigen is unknown. Control samples were healthy donors' buffy coats. This CDR3 region has 13 residues. Trimming left V 3 bases short and J 0 bases short, with 2 bases between. From germline, CDR1 is MNHNS and CDR2 SASEGT. The sequenced material came from CD4+ T cells from blood buffy coats. The receptor comes from a human donor in good health. This chain links TRBV6-1 with TRBJ1-4; D unresolved. CDR3 protein: CASSETTNEKLFF. The CDR3 DNA reads TGTGCCAGCAGTGAGACAACTAATGAAAAACTGTTTTTT.